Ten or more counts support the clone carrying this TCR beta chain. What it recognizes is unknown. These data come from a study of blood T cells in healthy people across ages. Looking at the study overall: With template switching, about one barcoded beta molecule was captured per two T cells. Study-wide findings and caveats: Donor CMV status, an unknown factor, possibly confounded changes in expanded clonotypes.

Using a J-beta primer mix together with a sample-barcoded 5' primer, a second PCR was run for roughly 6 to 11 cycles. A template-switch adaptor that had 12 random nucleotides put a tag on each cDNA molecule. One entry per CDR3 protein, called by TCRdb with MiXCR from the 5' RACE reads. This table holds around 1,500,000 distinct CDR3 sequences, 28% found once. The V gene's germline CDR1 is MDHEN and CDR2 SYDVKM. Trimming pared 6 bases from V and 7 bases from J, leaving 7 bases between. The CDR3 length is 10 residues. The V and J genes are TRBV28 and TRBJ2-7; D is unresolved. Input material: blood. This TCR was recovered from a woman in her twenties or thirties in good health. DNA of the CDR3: TGTGCCAGCAGCTATCGTGAGCAGTACTTC. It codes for CASSYREQYF.